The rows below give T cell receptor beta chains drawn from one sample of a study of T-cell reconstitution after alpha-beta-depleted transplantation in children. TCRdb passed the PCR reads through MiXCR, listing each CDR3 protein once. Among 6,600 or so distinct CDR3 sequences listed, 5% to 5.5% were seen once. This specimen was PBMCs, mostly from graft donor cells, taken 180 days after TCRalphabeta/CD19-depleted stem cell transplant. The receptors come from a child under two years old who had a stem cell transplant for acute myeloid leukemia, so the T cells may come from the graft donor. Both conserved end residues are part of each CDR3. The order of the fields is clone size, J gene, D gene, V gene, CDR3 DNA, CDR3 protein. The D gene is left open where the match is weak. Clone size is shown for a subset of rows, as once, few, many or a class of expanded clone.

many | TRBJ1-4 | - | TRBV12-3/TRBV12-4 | TGTGCCAGCAGTTTAAGGGGGGCGGCTCGGCGGGAAAAACTGTTTTTT | CASSLRGAARREKLFF
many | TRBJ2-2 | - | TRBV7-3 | TGTGCCACACATCCCCAGGGAGGGGGACAGACGAACACCGGGGAGCTGTTTTTT | CATHPQGGGQTNTGELFF
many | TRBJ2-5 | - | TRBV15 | TGTGCCACCAGCAGACTACGGGGCGTGACAAGATTGACCCAGTACTTC | CATSRLRGVTRLTQYF
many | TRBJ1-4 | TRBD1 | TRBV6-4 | TGTGCCAGCAGTCCTACCAAGCTTCCCCCGGGACAGGGGTGGCTTGGTGAAAAACTGTTTTTT | CASSPTKLPPGQGWLGEKLFF
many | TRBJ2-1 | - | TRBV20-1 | TGCAGTGCCCCGGGGAACAATGAGCAGTTCTTC | CSAPGNNEQFF
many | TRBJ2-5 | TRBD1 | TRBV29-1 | TGCAGCGTGGGTCCGAGACAGGGGAGAGAGACCCAGTACTTC | CSVGPRQGRETQYF
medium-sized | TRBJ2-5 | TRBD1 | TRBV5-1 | TGCGCCAGCGGCCCGGGACAGCAGCAAGAGACCCAGTACTTC | CASGPGQQQETQYF
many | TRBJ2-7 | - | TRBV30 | TGTGCCTGGGGTTCCACAGGGTACGAGCAGTACTTC | CAWGSTGYEQYF
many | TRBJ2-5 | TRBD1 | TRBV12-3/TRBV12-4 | TGTGCCAGCAGTTGGAGGGACAGGGAACAAGAGACCCAGTACTTC | CASSWRDREQETQYF
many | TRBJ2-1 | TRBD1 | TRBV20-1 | TGCAGTGCTGGGGACAGGGATTCCTACAATGAGCAGTTCTTC | CSAGDRDSYNEQFF
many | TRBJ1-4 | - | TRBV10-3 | TGTGCCATCAGTGAGGGCAGGGGAGATGAAAAACTGTTTTTT | CAISEGRGDEKLFF
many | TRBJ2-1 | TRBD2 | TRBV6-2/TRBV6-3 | TGTGCCAGCAGTACTAGCGGGAACAATGAGCAGTTCTTC | CASSTSGNNEQFF
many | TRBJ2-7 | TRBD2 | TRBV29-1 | TGCAGCGTTGAATCCACTAGCGGGAGCTTTCAGTACTTC | CSVESTSGSFQYF
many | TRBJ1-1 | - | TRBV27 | TGTGCCAGCAGTTTAGGGGGTGGGAGAGCTGAAGCTTTCTTT | CASSLGGGRAEAFF
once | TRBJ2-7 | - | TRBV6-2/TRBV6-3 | TGTGCCAGCAGAGAACCCACGGCCTACGAGCAGTACTTC | CASREPTAYEQYF
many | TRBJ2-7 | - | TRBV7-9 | TGTGCCAGCAGCTTAGCTTCGGGGGACTACGAGCAGTACTTC | CASSLASGDYEQYF
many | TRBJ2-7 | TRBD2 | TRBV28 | TGTGCCAGCAGTTTAGGTAGCGGGAGACGGTTTAGTTACGAGCAGTACTTC | CASSLGSGRRFSYEQYF
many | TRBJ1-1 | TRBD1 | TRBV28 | TGTGCCAGCAAAGGCGGCAGGGGGCAGGACACTGAAGCTTTCTTT | CASKGGRGQDTEAFF
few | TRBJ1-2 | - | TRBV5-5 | TGTGCCATGAGCTCCGGGCCTAAAACCTATGGCTACACCTTC | CAMSSGPKTYGYTF
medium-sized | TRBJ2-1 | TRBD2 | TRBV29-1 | TGCAGCGTTGAACTAGCGGGCACCTGGAATGAGCAGTTCTTC | CSVELAGTWNEQFF
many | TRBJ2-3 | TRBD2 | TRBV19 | TGTGCCAGTACCATGGGGGGGTCAGATACGCAGTATTTT | CASTMGGSDTQYF
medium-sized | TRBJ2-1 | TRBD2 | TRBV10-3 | TGTGCCATTAGCGGGAGTCGCTCCTACAATGAGCAGTTCTTC | CAISGSRSYNEQFF
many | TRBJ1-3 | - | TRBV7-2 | TGTGCCAGCAGCTTAGGGGCAGGTAGTATCGCTGGAAACACCATATATTTT | CASSLGAGSIAGNTIYF
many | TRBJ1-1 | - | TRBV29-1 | TGCAGCGTTGAAGGGCCCACAGGGAAAATCACTGAAGCTTTCTTT | CSVEGPTGKITEAFF
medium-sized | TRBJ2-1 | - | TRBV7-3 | TGTGCCAGCAGCTTAATGGCGCCGTTGGGTGAGCAGTTCTTC | CASSLMAPLGEQFF
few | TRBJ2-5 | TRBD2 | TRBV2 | TGTGCCAGCAGTGGTTGGCGGGAGGCCCAAGAGACCCAGTACTTC | CASSGWREAQETQYF
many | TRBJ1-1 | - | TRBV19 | TGTGCCAGTAGTAAGCCCACAGGGCCAAACACTGAAGCTTTCTTT | CASSKPTGPNTEAFF
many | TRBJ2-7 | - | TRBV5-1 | TGCGCCAGCAGCTTGACCATCTCTCCATCCTACGAGCAGTACTTC | CASSLTISPSYEQYF
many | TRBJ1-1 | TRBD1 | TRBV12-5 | TGTGCTAGTGGCCCGGGGACAGACAAGATCAAAGCTTTCTTT | CASGPGTDKIKAFF
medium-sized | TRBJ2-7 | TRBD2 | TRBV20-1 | TGCAGTGCTAGCCCTCCGGGGGGGCGGGCGAAGTCCGAGCAGTACTTC | CSASPPGGRAKSEQYF
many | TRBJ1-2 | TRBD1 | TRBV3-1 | TGTGCCAGCAGCTTAAACAGGGGGAGCGGCTACACCTTC | CASSLNRGSGYTF
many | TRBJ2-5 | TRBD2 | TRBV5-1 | TGCGCCAGCAGCGGCGGGACTAGCGGGAAAGAGACCCAGTACTTC | CASSGGTSGKETQYF
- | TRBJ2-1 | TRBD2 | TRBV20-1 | TGCAGTGCTAGGGGGACTAGCGGGGACAATGAGCAGTTCTTC | CSARGTSGDNEQFF
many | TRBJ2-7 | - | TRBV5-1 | TGCGCCAGCAGCTTGACAGCCCGCTACGAGCAGTACTTC | CASSLTARYEQYF
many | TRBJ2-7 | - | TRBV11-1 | TGTGCCAGCAGCGGGGGACTCGGACGGATATCACAGGAGGTTTCCCGCGAGCAGTACTTC | CASSGGLGRISQEVSREQYF
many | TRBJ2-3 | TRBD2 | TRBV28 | TGTGCCAGCAGTCCCCCGGGGCTAGCGGGAGCGGATACGCAGTATTTT | CASSPPGLAGADTQYF
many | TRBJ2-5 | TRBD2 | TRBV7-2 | TGTGCCAGCAGCCGCGGGACTAGCGGGATTCAAGAGACCCAGTACTTC | CASSRGTSGIQETQYF
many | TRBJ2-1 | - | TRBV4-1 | TGCGCCAGCACCCTAGACAGATTATACAATGAGCAGTTCTTC | CASTLDRLYNEQFF
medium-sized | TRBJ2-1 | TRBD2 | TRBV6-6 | TGTGCCAGCAGTTACGGGGGACTAAAGCAGTTCTTC | CASSYGGLKQFF
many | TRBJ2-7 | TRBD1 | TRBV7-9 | TGTGCCAGCAGCAACAGGGGATGGGGCGAGCAGTACTTC | CASSNRGWGEQYF
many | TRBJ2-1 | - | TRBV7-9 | TGTGCCAGCAACTCTTACTCTCTGGTCACTGAGCAGTTCTTC | CASNSYSLVTEQFF
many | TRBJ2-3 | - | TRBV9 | TGTGCCAGCAGCGTAGCGATGATCTCAGATACGCAGTATTTT | CASSVAMISDTQYF
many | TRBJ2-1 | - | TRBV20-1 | TGCAGTGCCCTACTAGCCACAGGCTCCTACAATGAGCAGTTCTTC | CSALLATGSYNEQFF
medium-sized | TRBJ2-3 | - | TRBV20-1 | TGCAGTGCTAGAGATCAGGGGCAGACAGATACGCAGTATTTT | CSARDQGQTDTQYF
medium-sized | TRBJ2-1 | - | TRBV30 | TGTGCCTGGATCGGTTCCTACAATGAGCAGTTCTTC | CAWIGSYNEQFF
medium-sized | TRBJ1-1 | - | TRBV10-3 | TGTGCCATCACCTCGGCCGGGGGCACTGAAGCTTTCTTT | CAITSAGGTEAFF
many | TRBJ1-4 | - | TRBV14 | TGTGCCAGCAGCCTCCTCGGGGGTTGGAAAGAAAAACTGTTTTTT | CASSLLGGWKEKLFF
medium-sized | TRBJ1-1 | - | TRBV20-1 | TGCAGTGCAAGTGGTGGGGGTCTTACTGAAGCTTTCTTT | CSASGGGLTEAFF
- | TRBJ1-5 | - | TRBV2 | TGTGCCTTCAGTTCTCCCAATAAACAGGGATCCTTCAATCAGCCCCAGCATTTT | CAFSSPNKQGSFNQPQHF
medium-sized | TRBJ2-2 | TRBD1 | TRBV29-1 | TGCAGCGTTCCGACCGGGACAGGGAACACCGGGGAGCTGTTTTTT | CSVPTGTGNTGELFF
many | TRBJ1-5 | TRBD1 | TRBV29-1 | TGCAGCGGTGGACAGGGAAGGGGTCAGCCCCAGCATTTT | CSGGQGRGQPQHF
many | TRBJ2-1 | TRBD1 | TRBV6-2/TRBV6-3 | TGTGCCAGCAGTTACTTAGGGGGCCTCAATGAGCAGTTCTTC | CASSYLGGLNEQFF
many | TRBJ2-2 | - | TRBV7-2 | TGTGCCAGCAGCTTCGTCGGGGAGCTGTTTTTT | CASSFVGELFF
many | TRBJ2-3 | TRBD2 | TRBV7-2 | TGTGCCACCACAGCCCCGGGGGGTGGGACAGATACGCAGTATTTT | CATTAPGGGTDTQYF
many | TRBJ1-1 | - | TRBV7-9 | TGTGCCAGCAGCTTCGTCCAGGGTGAAGCTTTCTTT | CASSFVQGEAFF